These T cell receptor beta chains were read from a single sample in a study of cytomegalovirus exposure and HLA in healthy donors. The assay was immunoSEQ multiplex PCR, and TCRdb's table has in-frame clones only and misses some. The data contain roughly 310,000 clones, 88% of them singletons. The sequencing sample was made of PBMCs. The receptors come from a young man in good health and CMV-seronegative. The CDR3 runs from the conserved cysteine through the conserved F or W. The order of the fields is J gene, D gene, clone size, V gene, CDR3 DNA, CDR3 protein. The D gene is left open where the match is weak. Size is omitted from some rows. Given values are once, few, many or a class for expanded clones.

TRBJ2-7	-	-	TRBV27	TGTGCCAGCAGTTTATTACAGGGCTACGAGCAGTACTTC	CASSLLQGYEQYF
TRBJ2-7	-	-	TRBV7-2	TGTGCCAGCAGCTTAGACTGGTCAACCTACGAGCAGTACTTC	CASSLDWSTYEQYF
TRBJ1-1	-	-	TRBV11-2	TGTGCCAGCAGCTTCCTTCAGGGAACTGAAGCTTTCTTT	CASSFLQGTEAFF
TRBJ2-3	TRBD1	-	TRBV2	TGTGCCAGCAGTGTACAGGGGTTTGAAGATACGCAGTATTTT	CASSVQGFEDTQYF
TRBJ2-7	TRBD1	-	TRBV10-1	TGCGCCAGCGCCCGGGGACAGGGTAGCGAGCAGTACTTC	CASARGQGSEQYF
TRBJ1-6	-	-	TRBV10-3	TGTGCCATCAGTGATGGAGGGTTTAGTAATTCACCCCTCCACTTT	CAISDGGFSNSPLHF
TRBJ2-1	TRBD1	-	TRBV12-5	TGTGCTAGTGCGCGGGACAGGGGAGCCTACAATGAGCAGTTCTTC	CASARDRGAYNEQFF
TRBJ2-1	TRBD2	-	TRBV6-1	TGTGCCAGCAGTGTAAGGAGTAGCGGGGGAACGAGCTCCTACAATGAGCAGTTCTTC	CASSVRSSGGTSSYNEQFF
TRBJ2-1	-	once	TRBV6-6	TGTGCCACCTCTAACTCTAGCTCCTACAATGAGCAGTTCTTC	CATSNSSSYNEQFF
TRBJ2-7	-	-	TRBV27	TGTGCCAGCAGTTTCTCCAGACCTAGCTCCTACGAGCAGTACTTC	CASSFSRPSSYEQYF
TRBJ1-5	-	-	TRBV19	TGTGCCAGTCGAGTCCAGGGAACTAATCAGCCCCAGCATTTT	CASRVQGTNQPQHF
TRBJ2-7	TRBD2	-	TRBV27	TGTGCCAGCACCTCGCACGGGGGGTCCTACGAGCAGTACTTC	CASTSHGGSYEQYF
TRBJ2-1	-	-	TRBV5-1	TGCGCCAGCAGCGCGCCCTCCTACTACAATGAGCAGTTCTTC	CASSAPSYYNEQFF
TRBJ2-7	TRBD2	-	TRBV11-2	TGTGCCAGCAGCTCCCGGGGGGGCTTCTCCGTCTACGAGCAGTACTTC	CASSSRGGFSVYEQYF
TRBJ2-5	TRBD2	-	TRBV11-2	TGTGCCAGCAGCATCGACCTAGCGGGGGCCCAAGAGACCCAGTACTTC	CASSIDLAGAQETQYF
TRBJ2-3	-	-	TRBV4-1	TGCGCCAGCAGCCAAGGGACTCGCACAGATACGCAGTATTTT	CASSQGTRTDTQYF
TRBJ2-5	TRBD2	-	TRBV2	TGTGCCAGCAAACTCCTAGCGGTTCCCCGGGAGACCCAGTACTTC	CASKLLAVPRETQYF
TRBJ1-2	TRBD1	-	TRBV6-5	TGTGCCAGCAGTTACCAGGACAGGGCTAGCGGCTACACCTTC	CASSYQDRASGYTF
TRBJ2-3	-	-	TRBV7-8	TGTGCCAGCAGCTTAGCTTCGGCAGGGACTAGCACAGATACGCAGTATTTT	CASSLASAGTSTDTQYF
TRBJ2-1	-	-	TRBV7-8	TGTGCCAGCAGCTCGGACAAGTACAATGAGCAGTTCTTC	CASSSDKYNEQFF
TRBJ1-5	-	-	TRBV27	TGTGCCAGCGGCTTGCCCCAGCATTTT	CASGLPQHF
TRBJ2-3	-	-	TRBV5-1	TGCGCCAGCAGCTTGGACAGGGCGGGCACAGATACGCAGTATTTT	CASSLDRAGTDTQYF
TRBJ1-2	-	few	TRBV2	TGTGCCAGCAGAGGAAAGACCGGGACCTTC	CASRGKTGTF
TRBJ2-1	TRBD2	-	TRBV6-1	TGTGCCAGCAGTGTGGCTAGCGGGGGATGGTCTGAGCAGTTCTTC	CASSVASGGWSEQFF
TRBJ2-7	-	-	TRBV1	TGCACCAGCAGCCAAGATGGTACGGGGCGGGGGAGCTCCTACGAGCAGTACTTC	CTSSQDGTGRGSSYEQYF
TRBJ2-3	-	-	TRBV27	TGTGCCAGCAGTCTCGAATACAACACAGATACGCAGTATTTT	CASSLEYNTDTQYF
TRBJ1-6	TRBD1	-	TRBV12-5	TGTGCTAGTGGTTTCGGACAGGGGGATTCACCCCTCCACTTT	CASGFGQGDSPLHF
TRBJ1-2	-	-	TRBV5-1	TGCGCCAGCAGCTTGGACAGTTTTAGTCTCTTCGCTACCTTC	CASSLDSFSLFATF
TRBJ2-1	TRBD1	once	TRBV6-4	TGTGCCAGCAGTGTGAGGGACAGCCACTACAATGAGCAGTTCTTC	CASSVRDSHYNEQFF
TRBJ1-2	TRBD1	few	TRBV5-1	TGCGCCAGCAGCAGCGACAGGGGGCTTCGTGGCTACACCTTC	CASSSDRGLRGYTF
TRBJ2-7	TRBD1	-	TRBV4-1	TGCGCCAGCAGCCAAGACCCGACAGGGCTCGCCTACGAGCAGTACTTC	CASSQDPTGLAYEQYF
TRBJ1-5	-	-	TRBV19	TGTGCCAGCAAACTCCGACAGGTTCCCAATCAGCCCCAGCATTTT	CASKLRQVPNQPQHF
TRBJ2-7	-	-	TRBV6-1	TGTGCCAGCAAGAATTATCAGGACAACTCCTACGAGCAGTACTTC	CASKNYQDNSYEQYF
TRBJ1-2	-	-	TRBV4-2	TGTGCCAGCAGCCAGAGGGAGGGGCCAAGCTATGGCTACACCTTC	CASSQREGPSYGYTF
TRBJ1-6	TRBD1	-	TRBV5-6	TGTGCCAGCAACACAGGGGCGGGGGGCTTAAATTCACCCCTCCACTTT	CASNTGAGGLNSPLHF
TRBJ1-5	TRBD1	-	TRBV18	TGTGCCAGCTCATCCGACAGGGATCAGCCCCAGCATTTT	CASSSDRDQPQHF
TRBJ2-3	-	-	TRBV14	TGTGCCAGCAGCCTCGCGCAATCCTGGTCCACAGATACGCAGTATTTT	CASSLAQSWSTDTQYF
TRBJ2-1	TRBD2	-	TRBV2	TGTGCCAGCAGTGTTTCAGCGGGGGGACTCTCCTACAATGAGCAGTTCTTC	CASSVSAGGLSYNEQFF
TRBJ1-2	TRBD1	once	TRBV5-1	TGCGCCAGCAGCTTAACAGGGGGTACGGGCTACACCTTC	CASSLTGGTGYTF
TRBJ2-1	TRBD1	-	TRBV28	TGTGCCAGCAGTTTACTAACCCGTTGGACAGGCTCCTACAATGAGCAGTTCTTC	CASSLLTRWTGSYNEQFF
TRBJ1-2	-	-	TRBV6-6	TGTGCCAGCAGTTACGGGCAGCCCAAAGACCACACCTTC	CASSYGQPKDHTF
TRBJ2-4	TRBD2	-	TRBV7-2	TGTGCCAGCAGCCCCCTCGATACGGGACTAGCGGGGGCAAAAAACATTCAGTACTTC	CASSPLDTGLAGAKNIQYF
TRBJ2-5	TRBD2	once	TRBV30	TGTGCCTGGAGTGAGGGCGGGGGGGCCGTTGAGACCCAGTACTTC	CAWSEGGGAVETQYF
TRBJ1-2	TRBD1	-	TRBV7-2	TGTGCCAGCAGTCCGACAGGGGGCTATGGCTATGGCTACACCTTC	CASSPTGGYGYGYTF
TRBJ2-1	-	-	TRBV10-3	TGTGCCATCATGCTGGAGGCGGACAATGAGCAGTTCTTC	CAIMLEADNEQFF